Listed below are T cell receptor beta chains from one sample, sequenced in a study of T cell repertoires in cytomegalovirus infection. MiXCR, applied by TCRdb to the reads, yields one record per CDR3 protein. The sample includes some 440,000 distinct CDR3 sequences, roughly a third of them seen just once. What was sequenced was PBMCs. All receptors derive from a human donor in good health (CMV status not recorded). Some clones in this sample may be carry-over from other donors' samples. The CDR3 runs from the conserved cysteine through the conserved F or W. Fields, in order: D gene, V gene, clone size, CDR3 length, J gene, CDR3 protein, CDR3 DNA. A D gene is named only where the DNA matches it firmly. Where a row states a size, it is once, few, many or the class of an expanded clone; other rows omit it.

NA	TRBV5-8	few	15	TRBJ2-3	CASSLGGVGTDTQYF	TGTGCCAGCAGCTTGGGAGGGGTTGGCACAGATACGCAGTATTTT
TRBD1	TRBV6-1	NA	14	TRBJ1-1	CAIRGQGSPGEAFF	TGTGCCATCCGAGGACAGGGCTCCCCAGGGGAAGCTTTCTTT
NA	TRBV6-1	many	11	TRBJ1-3	CASTSGNTIYF	TGTGCCAGCACCTCTGGAAACACCATATATTTT
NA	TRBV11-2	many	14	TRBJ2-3	CASSPSGPTDTQYF	TGTGCCAGCAGCCCTAGTGGTCCCACAGATACGCAGTATTTT
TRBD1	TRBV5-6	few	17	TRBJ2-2	CASSFGQGVVVSGELFF	TGTGCCAGCAGCTTCGGACAGGGGGTCGTGGTCTCCGGGGAGCTGTTTTTT
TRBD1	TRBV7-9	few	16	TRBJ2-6	CASSSTRGSGANVLTF	TGTGCCAGCAGCTCCACCAGGGGGTCTGGGGCCAACGTCCTGACTTTC
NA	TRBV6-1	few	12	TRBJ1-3	CATKGGGNTIYF	TGTGCCACCAAGGGGGGCGGAAACACCATATATTTT
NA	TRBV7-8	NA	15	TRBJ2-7	CASSLIVTLSYEQYF	TGTGCCAGCAGCTTGATAGTTACGTTAAGCTACGAGCAGTACTTC
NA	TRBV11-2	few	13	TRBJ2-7	CASSLDLGNEQYF	TGTGCCAGCAGCTTAGATTTGGGAAACGAGCAGTACTTC
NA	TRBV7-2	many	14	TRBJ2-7	CASSSDRFTYEQYF	TGTGCCAGCAGCTCCGACAGGTTCACCTACGAGCAGTACTTC